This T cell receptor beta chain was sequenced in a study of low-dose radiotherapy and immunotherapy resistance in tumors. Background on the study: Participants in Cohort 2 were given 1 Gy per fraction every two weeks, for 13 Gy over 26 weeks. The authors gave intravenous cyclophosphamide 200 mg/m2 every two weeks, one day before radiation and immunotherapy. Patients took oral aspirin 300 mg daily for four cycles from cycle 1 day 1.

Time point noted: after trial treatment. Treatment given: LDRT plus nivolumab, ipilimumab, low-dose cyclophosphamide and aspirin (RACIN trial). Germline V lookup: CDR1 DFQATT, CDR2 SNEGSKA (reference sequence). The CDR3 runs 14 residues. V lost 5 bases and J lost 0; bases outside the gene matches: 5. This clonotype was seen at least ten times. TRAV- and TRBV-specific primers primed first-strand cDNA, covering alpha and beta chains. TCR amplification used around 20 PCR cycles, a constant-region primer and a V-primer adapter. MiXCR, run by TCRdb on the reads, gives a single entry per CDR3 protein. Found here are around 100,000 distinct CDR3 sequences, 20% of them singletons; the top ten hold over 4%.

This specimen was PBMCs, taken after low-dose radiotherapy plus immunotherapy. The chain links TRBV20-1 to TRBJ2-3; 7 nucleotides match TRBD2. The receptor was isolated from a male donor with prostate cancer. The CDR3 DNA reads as TGCAGTGCTGCCCGGGACTACAGCACAGATACGCAGTATTTT. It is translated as CSAARDYSTDTQYF.